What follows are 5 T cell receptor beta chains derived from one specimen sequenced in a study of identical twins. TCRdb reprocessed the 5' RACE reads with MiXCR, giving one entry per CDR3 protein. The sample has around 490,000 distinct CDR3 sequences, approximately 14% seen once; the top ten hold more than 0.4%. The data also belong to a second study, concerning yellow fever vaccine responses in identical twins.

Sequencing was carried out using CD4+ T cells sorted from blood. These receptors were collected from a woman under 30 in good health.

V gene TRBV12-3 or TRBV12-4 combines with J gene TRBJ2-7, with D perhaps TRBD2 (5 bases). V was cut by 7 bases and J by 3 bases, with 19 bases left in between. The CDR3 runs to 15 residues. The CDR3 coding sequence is TGTGCCAGCAAACACGGGAACAAGGGTTACTACGAGCAGTACTTC. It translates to CASKHGNKGYYEQYF.

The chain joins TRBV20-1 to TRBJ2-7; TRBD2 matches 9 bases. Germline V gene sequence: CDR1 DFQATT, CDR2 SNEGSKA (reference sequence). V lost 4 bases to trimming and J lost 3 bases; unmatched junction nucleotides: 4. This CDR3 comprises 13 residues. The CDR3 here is CSAILAGVYEQYF. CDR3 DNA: TGCAGTGCTATACTAGCGGGCGTCTACGAGCAGTACTTC.

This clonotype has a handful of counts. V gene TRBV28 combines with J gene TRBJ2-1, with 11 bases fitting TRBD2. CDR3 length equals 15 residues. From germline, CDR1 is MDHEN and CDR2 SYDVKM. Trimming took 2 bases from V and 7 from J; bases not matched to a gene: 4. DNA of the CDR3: TGTGCCAGCAGTTTAGCGACTAGCGGGGTGAATGAGCAGTTCTTC. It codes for CASSLATSGVNEQFF.

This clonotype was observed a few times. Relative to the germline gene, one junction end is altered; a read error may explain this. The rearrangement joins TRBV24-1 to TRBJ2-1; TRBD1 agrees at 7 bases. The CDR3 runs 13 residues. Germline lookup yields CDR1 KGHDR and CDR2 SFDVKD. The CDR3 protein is CATSETGTAQILF. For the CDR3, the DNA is TGTGCCACCAGTGAGACTGGGACAGCCCAAATCCTCTTC.

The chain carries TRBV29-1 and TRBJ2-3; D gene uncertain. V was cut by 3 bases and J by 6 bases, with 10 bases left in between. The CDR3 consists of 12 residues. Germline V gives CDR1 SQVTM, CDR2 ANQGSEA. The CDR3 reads CSVDRAADTQYF. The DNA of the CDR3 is TGCAGCGTTGATAGGGCCGCGGATACGCAGTATTTT.